The rows below give T cell receptor beta chains drawn from one sample of a study of blood T cell repertoires in COVID-19. Profiled with immunoSEQ multiplex PCR; TCRdb holds only in-frame clones, not every one. The sample contains about 100,000 clones, about 80% of which appear only once. Specimen: peripheral blood. These receptor sequences come from an older woman with acute or convalescent COVID-19. Both conserved end residues are part of each CDR3.

J: TRBJ1-2
V: TRBV3-1/TRBV3-2
CDR3: CASSQVAANYGYTF

J: TRBJ1-2
V: TRBV9
CDR3: CASSVDSYGYTF

J: TRBJ2-1
V: TRBV19
CDR3: CASRTGPNYNEQFF

J: TRBJ2-5
V: TRBV5-1
CDR3: CASSLGFSSIQETQYF

J: TRBJ2-5
V: TRBV5-6
CDR3: CASSFGLAGGETQYF

J: TRBJ2-1
V: TRBV4-3
CDR3: CASSQELAGEQFF

J: TRBJ1-1
V: TRBV2
CDR3: CASSHPDTNTEAFF

J: TRBJ2-1
V: TRBV19
CDR3: CASTDTGDEQFF

J: TRBJ1-2
V: TRBV7-2
CDR3: CASSLAGQGVGYTF

J: TRBJ1-1
V: TRBV11-2
CDR3: CASSLAFGGHTEAFF

J: TRBJ1-4
V: TRBV2
CDR3: CASSEQGATNEKLFF

J: TRBJ1-1
V: TRBV7-9
CDR3: CASSTRQGATLSHRPEAFF

J: TRBJ2-3
V: TRBV5-1
CDR3: CASSLGAGFRTDTQYF

J: TRBJ2-2
V: TRBV11-3
CDR3: CASSSSLGGELFF

J: TRBJ2-3
V: TRBV9
CDR3: CASSVATSGSSTQYF

J: TRBJ1-1
V: TRBV28
CDR3: CASSSAGTGVTEAFF

J: TRBJ2-1
V: TRBV5-1
CDR3: CASTSGTYSYNEQFF

J: TRBJ2-7
V: TRBV6-5
CDR3: CASSFRTKTYEQYF

J: TRBJ2-7
V: TRBV28
CDR3: CASSLHPGTILGEQYF

J: TRBJ2-5
V: TRBV7-9
CDR3: CASSLETGTPQETQYF

J: TRBJ2-5
V: TRBV4-2
CDR3: CASSQPGQAEETQYF

J: TRBJ2-1
V: TRBV28
CDR3: CASRSHGQASSYNEQFF